A single sample gave rise to the 8 T cell receptor beta chains below, sequenced in a study of CD8 T cells in Susac syndrome (dated by TCRdb to about 2019). Library preparation used the immunoSEQ multiplex PCR assay. RNA was extracted using the RNeasy kit, and about 0.45 to 1 ug of the RNA was reverse transcribed with random hexamers. TCRdb reprocessing: public reads trimmed at Q25 with fastp, clones called with MiXCR, in-frame beta chains kept. When rows share a CDR3 protein, they turn into one entry using the most common DNA and genes. For this sample the table gives 60,000 to 75,000 distinct CDR3 sequences, of which around 95% were detected only once. Of the sample, about 0.22% falls within the top ten clones. Sequencing used CD8+ T cells from PBMCs. Receptors were obtained from a human donor in good health.

V is TRBV30 and J is TRBJ2-7; D remains unclear. Trimming cost V 3 bases and J 4 bases, with 7 bases left between them. The CDR3 runs 11 residues. From germline, CDR1 is GTSNPN and CDR2 SVGIG (reference sequence). CDR3 residues: CAWRAVYEQYF. The CDR3 DNA sequence: TGTGCCTGGAGGGCCGTTTACGAGCAGTACTTC.

The chain uses TRBV5-1 and TRBJ1-1; D remains ambiguous. Trimming stripped 4 bases from V and 3 bases from J, with 10 bases between. The V gene's germline CDR1 is SGHRS and CDR2 YFSETQ. The CDR3 runs to 13 residues. The CDR3 spells CASSPSGHTEAFF. For the CDR3, the DNA is TGCGCCAGCAGCCCCTCGGGCCACACTGAAGCTTTCTTT.

This chain joins TRBV29-1 and TRBJ2-7; either TRBD1 or TRBD2 may supply D (5 bases each). Germline CDR1 reads SQVTM; CDR2 reads ANQGSEA. V was cut by 3 bases and J by 0 bases, with 12 bases left in between. The CDR3 is made up of 14 amino acids. The CDR3 protein is CSVDGEGSSYEQYF. The CDR3 DNA follows: TGCAGCGTTGATGGTGAGGGGAGCTCCTACGAGCAGTACTTC.

The CDR3 sequence is CSVEDRQGGYNEQFF. The CDR3 DNA follows: TGCAGCGTTGAAGATCGACAGGGAGGGTACAATGAGCAGTTCTTC. V and J are TRBV29-1 and TRBJ2-1; D assignment may be TRBD1 or TRBD2 (7 bases each). The CDR3 runs 15 residues. The V and J ends lost 0 bases and 4 bases respectively, with 13 bases between them. Germline V gives CDR1 SQVTM, CDR2 ANQGSEA.

This clonotype was detected only once. V is TRBV5-1 and J is TRBJ2-2; D unresolved. Germline V gene lookup returns CDR1 SGHRS and CDR2 YFSETQ. The CDR3 has 13 amino acids. Trimming removed 0 bases at V and 2 bases at J, with 2 bases between. Written as DNA, the CDR3 is TGCGCCAGCAGCTTGGACAACACCGGGGAGCTGTTTTTT. Translated, it gives CASSLDNTGELFF.

This chain connects TRBV13 to TRBJ2-3; 12 bases match TRBD2. After removal of 7 bases from V and 4 bases from J, the junction contained 6 bases not matched to a gene. Germline lookup yields CDR1 PRHDT and CDR2 FYEKMQ (reference sequence). This CDR3 has 15 amino acids. CDR3 protein: CASTSTSGGADTQYF. The DNA of the CDR3 is TGTGCCAGCACCTCGACTAGCGGGGGTGCAGATACGCAGTATTTT. Variable domain in full (rest from reference TRBV13 and TRBJ2-3): AAGVIQSPRHLIKEKRETATLKCYPIPRHDTVYWYQQGPGQDPQFLISFYEKMQSDKGSIPDRFSAQQFSDYHSELNMSSLELGDSALYFCASTSTSGGADTQYFGPGTRLTVL.

The V call is TRBV7-9, the J call TRBJ2-5; 8 positions match TRBD1. This CDR3 has 14 amino acids. The junction had 9 bases not matched to a gene; V was cut back by 5 bases and J by 7 bases. CDR1 is SEHNR and CDR2 is FQNEAQ in the germline V gene (reference sequence). Here the CDR3 DNA reads TGTGCCAGCAGCAAACGGACAGGGCCTTGGACCCAGTACTTC. Its translation is CASSKRTGPWTQYF.

The chain has TRBV9 and TRBJ2-2; D could derive from TRBD1 or TRBD2 (5 bases each). The germline gives CDR1 SGDLS, CDR2 YYNGEE. Trimming took off 0 bases at V and 1 base at J, with 13 bases between the two ends. The CDR3 extends over 17 amino acids. The CDR3 loop is CASSVGGSPRNTGELFF. CDR3 DNA: TGTGCCAGCAGCGTAGGGGGGTCCCCAAGGAACACCGGGGAGCTGTTTTTT.